The T cell receptor beta chain under discussion was sequenced for a study of OX40 agonist ivuxolimab in advanced cancers. Prior autoimmune disease or systemic immunosuppression barred patients. Method: immunoSEQ multiplex PCR; TCRdb's copy keeps in-frame clones and lacks some. This table has roughly 42,000 clones, approximately 86% appearing once. The V end lost 1 base, the J end lost 2 bases, and 11 bases lay between the germline ends. Germline CDR1 is MGHRA and CDR2 is YSYEKL. CDR3 length: 15 amino acids. Only a few counts were recorded for this clone. A read error likely explains this, since a far larger clone differs by one base. Other DNA sequences in this specimen translate into the identical CDR3.

This TCR came from an adult with an advanced solid tumor such as melanoma, head and neck, liver or kidney cancer. Source: CD4+ or CD8+ T cells sorted from blood, taken in a trial of the OX40 agonist ivuxolimab. The rearrangement joins TRBV4-1 to TRBJ1-1; D is uncertain. The CDR3 here is CASSQGTGQNTEAFF. The CDR3, as DNA: TGCGCCAGCAGCCAAGGGACGGGTCAAAACACTGAAGCTTTCTTT.